The 28 T cell receptor beta chains below all came from one sample that was sequenced in a study of blood T cell repertoires in COVID-19. TCRdb keeps only in-frame clones here, not all; method: immunoSEQ multiplex PCR. Counted here are roughly 63,000 clones, roughly 68% occurring once; the ten biggest clones make up 28%. Material: peripheral blood. All receptors derive from a woman older than 75 with acute or convalescent COVID-19.

CDR3 nucleotide sequence: TGCGCCAGCAGCCAGGGGGCGGGCGGGAGCACAGATACGCAGTATTTT. Residues: CASSQGAGGSTDTQYF. The chain recombines TRBV4-3 with TRBJ2-3, with D perhaps TRBD1 (6 bases). The CDR3 contains 16 residues. Trimming removed 3 bases from V and 0 bases from J, with 13 bases in between. Per the germline V gene, CDR1 is LGHNA and CDR2 is YSLEER.

This sequence joins TRBV6-4 and TRBJ2-1; 7 bases match TRBD1. Looked up from germline, CDR1 is MRHNA and CDR2 is SNTAGT. The CDR3 covers 13 residues. The junction had 0 bases not matched to a gene; V was cut back by 3 bases and J by 4 bases. Here the CDR3 reads CASSEGQYNEQFF. The CDR3 DNA follows: TGTGCCAGCAGTGAGGGACAGTACAATGAGCAGTTCTTC.

The chain joins TRBV5-1 to TRBJ1-1; TRBD1 aligns across 11 bases. The length of the CDR3 is 14 residues. CDR1 and CDR2 from the germline V gene are SGHRS and YFSETQ. Trimming took 4 bases from V and 6 from J; bases not matched to a gene: 5. CDR3 amino acids: CASSRDRGLAEAFF. The CDR3 DNA follows: TGCGCCAGCAGCAGGGACAGGGGGTTGGCTGAAGCTTTCTTT.

This chain joins TRBV29-1 and TRBJ2-5, with D hard to call. The CDR3 totals 13 residues. V shed 2 bases and J shed 1 base, with 8 bases lying between them. The V gene's germline CDR1 is SQVTM and CDR2 ANQGSEA. CDR3 DNA: TGCAGCGTTGAATGGCACCTCCAAGAGACCCAGTACTTC. This gives the protein CSVEWHLQETQYF.

This clone appeared a single time. V usage is TRBV29-1 and J usage is TRBJ2-3; 7 bases are shared with TRBD1. The CDR3 contains 16 residues. V trimming: 7 bases; J trimming: 0 bases; junction bases outside the gene matches: 13. Germline V CDR1 and CDR2: SQVTM, ANQGSEA. This CDR3 reads CSAAVYRGLSTDTQYF. The CDR3 DNA sequence: TGCAGCGCAGCAGTTTACAGGGGCCTAAGCACAGATACGCAGTATTTT.

The J gene is TRBJ2-7, the V gene TRBV5-1; 7 bases are a match to TRBD1. The CDR3 is made up of 16 amino acids. Trimming took 4 bases from V and 4 from J; bases not matched to a gene: 14. Germline V lookup: CDR1 SGHRS, CDR2 YFSETQ. The DNA of the CDR3 is TGCGCCAGCAGCCCCGGTCTTCGGGACAGCCAATACGAGCAGTACTTC. Its translation: CASSPGLRDSQYEQYF.

This clone has a handful of counts. The gene calls are TRBV11-2 and TRBJ2-3; D ambiguous. Trimming left V 0 bases short and J 1 base short, with 8 bases between. The CDR3 spans 15 residues. CDR1 SGHAT and CDR2 FQNNGV come from the germline V gene. CDR3 protein: CASSLDLGRTDTQYF. The DNA of the CDR3 is TGTGCCAGCAGCTTAGACTTGGGCCGCACAGATACGCAGTATTTT.

CDR3 in amino acids: CASSSRGLQSDIQYF. The CDR3 region has the DNA TGTGCCAGCAGTTCCCGGGGACTTCAATCGGACATTCAGTACTTC. The V call is TRBV6-2 or TRBV6-3, the J call TRBJ2-4, with TRBD2 as a possible D gene (6 bases). Trimming stripped 4 bases from V and 8 bases from J, with 18 bases between. CDR1 is MNHEY, CDR2 SVGEGT, per germline. The CDR3 totals 15 residues.

The V gene is TRBV7-9, the J gene TRBJ2-3; D might be TRBD2 (5 bases). Per the germline V gene, CDR1 is SEHNR and CDR2 is FQNEAQ (reference sequence). The CDR3 spans 13 residues. V lost 8 bases, J lost 8 bases, and 17 bases lay in between. In nucleotides, the CDR3 is TGTGCCAGCGCCCCCGGGAATGAGGGTACGCAGTATTTT. Translating gives CASAPGNEGTQYF.

This sequence joins TRBV9 and TRBJ2-3; 15 bases align to TRBD2. The V segment lost 0 bases and the J segment 7 bases; nucleotides outside the gene matches: 12. Per germline, CDR1 SGDLS and CDR2 YYNGEE. The CDR3 length is 19 residues. CDR3 bases: TGTGCCAGCAGCGTAGCCGGGACTAGCGGGAGGTGGCGGGAGAATACGCAGTATTTT. Protein sequence: CASSVAGTSGRWRENTQYF.

This clone occurred once. This rearrangement joins TRBV18 to TRBJ2-7; 9 bases are a match to TRBD1. Germline values: CDR1 KGHSH, CDR2 LQKENI. The CDR3 runs 15 residues. Trimming cost V 3 bases and J 2 bases; bases outside gene matches: 5. Here the CDR3 DNA reads TGTGCCAGCTCACCCGGGACAGGGTCCACCTACGAGCAGTACTTC. Protein sequence: CASSPGTGSTYEQYF.

The chain joins TRBV25-1 to TRBJ1-1; D is unclear. The germline V and J ends were trimmed by 1 base and 6 bases, with 9 bases remaining between them. CDR3 length: 13 residues. Germline V CDR1 and CDR2: MGHDK, SYGVNS. The CDR3 DNA is TGTGCCAGCAGTGAATTAACAGAGCCTGAAGCTTTCTTT. Amino acid sequence: CASSELTEPEAFF. Full variable domain (missing parts from reference TRBV25-1 and TRBJ1-1): EADIYQTPRYLVIGTGKKITLECSQTMGHDKMYWYQQDPGMELHLIHYSYGVNSTEKGDLSSESTVSRIRTEHFPLTLESARPSHTSQYLCASSELTEPEAFFGQGTRLTVV.

The chain joins TRBV5-1 to TRBJ2-2; 7 nucleotides line up with TRBD1. Trimming took 3 bases from V and 0 from J; bases not matched to a gene: 2. The germline CDR1 and CDR2 sequences are SGHRS and YFSETQ. This CDR3 has 15 amino acids. CDR3 in amino acids: CASSWDRTNTGELFF. CDR3 nucleotides: TGCGCCAGCAGCTGGGACAGAACGAACACCGGGGAGCTGTTTTTT. Filled out from reference TRBV5-1 and TRBJ2-2, the complete variable domain reads KAGVTQTPRYLIKTRGQQVTLSCSPISGHRSVSWYQQTPGQGLQFLFEYFSETQRNKGNFPGRFSGRQFSNSRSEMNVSTLELGDSALYLCASSWDRTNTGELFFGEGSRLTVL.

This clone occurred once. The chain combines TRBV7-2 with TRBJ1-5, with 9 bases lining up with TRBD1. The V and J ends lost 6 bases and 5 bases, in that order; junction bases with no gene match: 11. CDR3 size: 16 residues. Germline V gene lookup returns CDR1 SGHTA and CDR2 FQGNSA. The CDR3 sequence: CASRRGAGQGDQPQHF. As DNA, the CDR3 is TGTGCCAGCAGGAGGGGGGCGGGACAGGGCGATCAGCCCCAGCATTTT.

This chain links TRBV7-9 with TRBJ1-3; D remains unclear. Trimming cost V 5 bases and J 2 bases, with 4 bases left between them. Germline CDR1 and CDR2: SEHNR and FQNEAQ (reference sequence). The CDR3 has 12 amino acids. The CDR3 region has the DNA TGTGCCAGCAGCGTTACTGGAAACACCATATATTTT. It encodes CASSVTGNTIYF.

V and J are TRBV5-4 and TRBJ2-7; 9 bases are a match to TRBD1. In germline, CDR1 is SGHNT, CDR2 YYREEE (reference sequence). The CDR3 has 16 residues. The V gene end was trimmed by 0 bases and the J gene end by 3 bases; junction bases not matched to a gene: 7. For the CDR3, the DNA is TGTGCCAGCAGCTTGGCCGGACAGGGGCTCAACTACGAGCAGTACTTC. Its protein product is CASSLAGQGLNYEQYF.

J is TRBJ2-4 and V is TRBV6-5; TRBD2 matches at 7 bases. The CDR3 spans 15 residues. CDR1 and CDR2 (germline): MNHEY, SVGAGI. Trimming took 6 bases from V and 7 from J; bases not matched to a gene: 12. CDR3 sequence reads: CASSPVGLGGNIQYF. DNA for the CDR3: TGTGCCAGCAGCCCCGTCGGACTAGGAGGTAACATTCAGTACTTC.

This chain joins TRBV9 and TRBJ1-1, with D perhaps matching TRBD1 (5 bases). Germline CDR1 is SGDLS and CDR2 is YYNGEE. Trimming cost V 0 bases and J 2 bases, with 11 bases left between them. This CDR3 is built from 15 residues. The DNA of the CDR3 is TGTGCCAGCAGCGTAGCGTCAGGGCCTAACACTGAAGCTTTCTTT. It yields the protein CASSVASGPNTEAFF.

V usage is TRBV15 and J usage is TRBJ2-2, with 10 bases identical to TRBD1. This CDR3 spans 16 amino acids. Trimming took 0 bases from V and 6 from J; bases not matched to a gene: 4. Germline V gene sequence: CDR1 LNHNV, CDR2 YYDKDF (reference sequence). In nucleotides, the CDR3 is TGTGCCACCAGCAGAGAGGGGACAGGGGTTTCCGGGGAGCTGTTTTTT. This translates into CATSREGTGVSGELFF.

The chain couples TRBV12-3 or TRBV12-4 to TRBJ1-1; 7 bases match TRBD1. J was trimmed by 5 bases and V by 7 bases; bases with no gene match: 7. The CDR3 has 13 residues. The CDR3 DNA follows: TGTGCCAGCACTCGACAGGGTTGGACTGAAGCTTTCTTT. Amino acid sequence: CASTRQGWTEAFF.

The chain combines TRBV3-1 (or the pseudogene TRBV3-2) with TRBJ1-5; no clear D gene. With 0 bases removed from V and 6 bases from J, the gap between germline ends came to 12 bases. In germline, CDR1 is LGHDT, CDR2 YNNKEL (reference sequence). The CDR3 has 15 amino acids. Here the CDR3 DNA reads TGTGCCAGCAGCCAAGATTCTCGGTTTGGTCAGCCCCAGCATTTT. Encoded protein: CASSQDSRFGQPQHF.

The chain couples TRBV9 to TRBJ2-1, with 8 bases identical to TRBD2. CDR3 length: 15 residues. CDR1 and CDR2 from the germline V gene are SGDLS and YYNGEE. V lost 4 bases and J lost 0; bases outside the gene matches: 3. The CDR3 DNA sequence: TGTGCCAGCAGCCGTAGCGGGATCTCCTACAATGAGCAGTTCTTC. Its protein is CASSRSGISYNEQFF.

This sequence joins TRBV7-8 and TRBJ2-1, with TRBD2 identical over 13 bases. CDR3 length: 19 amino acids. V lost 5 bases and J lost 0; bases outside the gene matches: 10. The germline CDR1 and CDR2 sequences are SGHVS and FQNEAQ. For the CDR3, the DNA is TGTGCCAGCAGCGGAGGACTAGCGGGAGTAGGGAGCTCCTACAATGAGCAGTTCTTC. It encodes CASSGGLAGVGSSYNEQFF.

This clone was counted between two and nine times. V gene TRBV3-1 (or the pseudogene TRBV3-2) combines with J gene TRBJ2-1; D may be TRBD2 (5 bases). Trimming removed 0 bases at V and 6 bases at J, with 12 bases between. The CDR3 length is 15 residues. Germline loops: CDR1 LGHDT, CDR2 YNNKEL (reference sequence). The CDR3 protein is CASSQENRGINEQFF. For the CDR3, the DNA is TGTGCCAGCAGCCAAGAGAATCGAGGGATCAATGAGCAGTTCTTC.

This chain connects TRBV9 to TRBJ2-3; 13 bases fit TRBD2. V lost 4 bases and J lost 3; bases outside the gene matches: 5. This CDR3 has 16 residues. CDR1 is SGDLS and CDR2 is YYNGEE in the germline V gene. The CDR3 nucleotides are TGTGCCAGCAGCACGGGACTAGCGGGACTTACAGATACGCAGTATTTT. Amino acids: CASSTGLAGLTDTQYF.

This chain connects TRBV5-1 to TRBJ2-7; the match to TRBD1 covers 7 bases. This CDR3 comprises 14 residues. Germline loops: CDR1 SGHRS, CDR2 YFSETQ. V lost 0 bases and J lost 3; bases outside the gene matches: 3. The CDR3 loop reads CASSLVGQSYEQYF. CDR3 coding DNA: TGCGCCAGCAGCTTGGTGGGACAGAGCTACGAGCAGTACTTC. Variable domain in full (rest from reference TRBV5-1 and TRBJ2-7): KAGVTQTPRYLIKTRGQQVTLSCSPISGHRSVSWYQQTPGQGLQFLFEYFSETQRNKGNFPGRFSGRQFSNSRSEMNVSTLELGDSALYLCASSLVGQSYEQYFGPGTRLTVT.

This clone was picked up a small number of times. The chain recombines TRBV10-1 with TRBJ1-6, with D uncertain. This CDR3 region has 13 residues. V lost 6 bases and J 7 bases, leaving 10 bases between the germline ends. Looked up from germline, CDR1 is WNHNN and CDR2 is SYGVQD (reference sequence). The DNA for the CDR3 is TGCGCCAGCAGCGACGGACTAAATTCACCCCTCCACTTT. As protein: CASSDGLNSPLHF.

The chain combines TRBV6-5 with TRBJ2-4; possible D gene TRBD1, 5 bases. This CDR3 spans 15 amino acids. V was shortened by 6 bases and J by 5 bases, with 17 bases between the two germline ends. Germline V lookup: CDR1 MNHEY, CDR2 SVGAGI. This CDR3 reads CASSDRQGPQNIQYF. CDR3 DNA: TGTGCCAGCAGCGACCGTCAGGGCCCCCAAAACATTCAGTACTTC.